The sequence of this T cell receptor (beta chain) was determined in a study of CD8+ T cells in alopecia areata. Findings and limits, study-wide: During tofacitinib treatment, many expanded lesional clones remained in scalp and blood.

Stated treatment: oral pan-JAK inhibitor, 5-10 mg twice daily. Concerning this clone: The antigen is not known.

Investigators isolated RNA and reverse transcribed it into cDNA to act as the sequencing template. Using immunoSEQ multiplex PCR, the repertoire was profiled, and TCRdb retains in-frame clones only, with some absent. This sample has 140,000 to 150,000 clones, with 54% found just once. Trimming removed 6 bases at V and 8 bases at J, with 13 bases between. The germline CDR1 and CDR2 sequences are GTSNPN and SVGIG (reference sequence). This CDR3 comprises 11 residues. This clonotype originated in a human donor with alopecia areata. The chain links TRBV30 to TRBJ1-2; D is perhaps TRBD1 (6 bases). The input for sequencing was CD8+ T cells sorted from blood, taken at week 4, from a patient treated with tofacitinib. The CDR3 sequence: CACDTGRGYTF. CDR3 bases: TGTGCCTGCGATACAGGGCGCGGCTACACCTTC.